This entry lists 27 T cell receptor beta chains sequenced from one sample in a study of blood T cell repertoires in COVID-19. Measured with immunoSEQ multiplex PCR; TCRdb has only the in-frame clones, and not every one. The data hold 200,000 to 250,000 clones, with around 82% observed a single time. The sequenced sample was PBMCs or T cells enriched from blood (not recorded which). These receptors all stem from a man under 40 with acute COVID-19.

V and J are TRBV7-9 and TRBJ1-2; no firm D call. The CDR3 covers 12 residues. With 8 bases removed from V and 0 bases from J, the gap between germline ends came to 7 bases. Germline values: CDR1 SEHNR, CDR2 FQNEAQ (reference sequence). The CDR3 loop is CASDRANYGYTF. DNA of the CDR3: TGTGCCAGCGATAGAGCTAACTATGGCTACACCTTC.

This chain links TRBV2 with TRBJ1-2, with D maybe TRBD1 (6 bases). Germline lookup yields CDR1 SNHLY and CDR2 FYNNEI. V was clipped by 0 bases and J by 7 bases, with 12 bases between them. The CDR3 covers 14 residues. The CDR3 region is CASSEASQGFGYTF. The CDR3, as DNA: TGTGCCAGCAGTGAAGCGTCGCAGGGGTTTGGCTACACCTTC.

There are a few counts of this clone. The V call is TRBV11-2, the J call TRBJ2-7; weak D call: TRBD1 (6 bases). Trimming cost V 4 bases and J 5 bases, with 9 bases left between them. CDR3 length: 12 residues. The V gene's germline CDR1 is SGHAT and CDR2 FQNNGV. As DNA, the CDR3 is TGTGCCAGCAGCTCACAGGGAAACGAGCAGTACTTC. Protein sequence: CASSSQGNEQYF.

The chain employs TRBV5-6 and TRBJ1-2, with D unclear. V lost 2 bases, J lost 7 bases, and 15 bases lay in between. Germline CDR1 SGHDT, CDR2 YYEEEE. The CDR3 length is 14 residues. CDR3 sequence reads: CASSFQTLLGGYTF. DNA of the CDR3: TGTGCCAGCAGCTTTCAGACTCTACTTGGTGGCTACACCTTC. The full variable domain, with the rest looked up from reference TRBV5-6 and TRBJ1-2, is DAGVTQSPTHLIKTRGQQVTLRCSPKSGHDTVSWYQQALGQGPQFIFQYYEEEERQRGNFPDRFSGHQFPNYSSELNVNALLLGDSALYLCASSFQTLLGGYTFGSGTRLTVV.

The chain recombines TRBV19 with TRBJ2-2; no clear D gene. The V end lost 1 base, the J end lost 1 base, and 4 bases lay between the germline ends. The CDR3 is 14 amino acids. Germline loops: CDR1 LNHDA, CDR2 SQIVND (reference sequence). CDR3 nucleotide sequence: TGTGCCAGTAGTATAGCAGGGAACACCGGGGAGCTGTTTTTT. Its protein product is CASSIAGNTGELFF.

This sequence joins TRBV20-1 and TRBJ2-5; 8 nucleotides match TRBD2. Per germline, CDR1 DFQATT and CDR2 SNEGSKA (reference sequence). The CDR3 runs to 11 residues. The CDR3 DNA sequence: TGCAGCGGGGGGGCGGAAGAGACCCAGTACTTC. This sequence encodes CSGGAEETQYF.

This chain uses TRBV30 with TRBJ1-2, with D possibly matching TRBD1 (5 bases). V dropped 1 base and J dropped 8 bases, with 5 bases sitting between them. Germline V CDR1 and CDR2: GTSNPN, SVGIG (reference sequence). This CDR3 has 10 residues. The CDR3 loop reads CAWSGGGYTF. The CDR3, as DNA: TGTGCCTGGAGTGGGGGCGGCTACACCTTC.

This clone was seen a few times. J is TRBJ1-2 and V is TRBV27; the match to TRBD1 covers 7 bases. V trimming: 6 bases; J trimming: 0 bases; junction bases outside the gene matches: 4. The V gene's germline CDR1 is MNHEY and CDR2 SMNVEV (reference sequence). CDR3 length: 14 amino acids. CDR3 nucleotides: TGTGCCAGCAGCCCACAGGGGACTAACTATGGCTACACCTTC. Residues: CASSPQGTNYGYTF.

The genes are TRBV6-5 and TRBJ2-2; D is unresolved. The CDR3 spans 14 residues. Per germline, CDR1 MNHEY and CDR2 SVGAGI. V was shortened by 8 bases and J by 1 base, with 11 bases between the two germline ends. CDR3 residues: CASGLQENTGELFF. Written as DNA, the CDR3 is TGTGCCAGCGGGCTACAAGAGAACACCGGGGAGCTGTTTTTT.

The V call is TRBV5-6, the J call TRBJ2-7; D possibly corresponds to TRBD1 (6 bases). Looked up from germline, CDR1 is SGHDT and CDR2 is YYEEEE. The CDR3 length is 14 residues. Trimming shortened V by 0 bases and J by 2 bases, and 9 bases separated the two germline ends. The CDR3 loop reads CASSLGDIPYEQYF. The DNA of the CDR3 is TGTGCCAGCAGCTTGGGGGACATACCCTACGAGCAGTACTTC.

The V call is TRBV6-5, the J call TRBJ1-6, with no clear D. Germline-derived CDR1 and CDR2 are MNHEY and SVGAGI. The length of the CDR3 is 14 residues. V lost 4 bases to trimming and J lost 5 bases, with 9 bases between them. The DNA for the CDR3 is TGTGCCAGCAGTTTTTTCCCCGATAATTCACCCCTCCACTTT. This sequence encodes CASSFFPDNSPLHF.

This clone was detected once. This chain uses TRBV18 with TRBJ2-7; 7 bases are a match to TRBD1. V gave up 3 bases and J gave up 2 bases; unmatched junction bases: 7. Germline V gene lookup returns CDR1 KGHSH and CDR2 LQKENI. CDR3 length equals 15 residues. CDR3 coding DNA: TGTGCCAGCTCACCGTGGGACAGCTACCCCTACGAGCAGTACTTC. Protein product: CASSPWDSYPYEQYF.

The chain recombines TRBV18 with TRBJ2-1; 7 bases are a match to TRBD1. J lost 8 bases, V lost 4 bases, and 8 bases had no gene match. Germline V gives CDR1 KGHSH, CDR2 LQKENI. CDR3 length: 14 residues. The CDR3 protein is CASSLDRVTDEQFF. DNA of the CDR3: TGTGCCAGCTCACTCGACAGGGTTACGGATGAGCAGTTCTTC. The full variable domain, completed using reference TRBV18 and TRBJ2-1, is NAGVMQNPRHLVRRRGQEARLRCSPMKGHSHVYWYRQLPEEGLKFMVYLQKENIIDESGMPKERFSAEFPKEGPSILRIQQVVRGDSAAYFCASSLDRVTDEQFFGPGTRLTVL.

This clone appeared a single time. The chain has TRBV6-5 and TRBJ1-1; D possibly corresponds to TRBD1 (5 bases). Germline V gene sequence: CDR1 MNHEY, CDR2 SVGAGI. The germline V and J ends were trimmed by 6 bases and 1 base, with 9 bases remaining between them. The length of the CDR3 is 13 residues. The CDR3 region has the DNA TGTGCCAGCAGGGATGGACAGAACACTGAAGCTTTCTTT. This gives the protein CASRDGQNTEAFF.

The chain employs TRBV9 and TRBJ1-2, with a possible D match to TRBD1 (5 bases). Trimming stripped 7 bases from V and 3 bases from J, with 16 bases between. CDR1 and CDR2 (germline): SGDLS, YYNGEE. The CDR3 has 14 amino acids. The CDR3 loop reads CASWGEGSDYGYTF. CDR3 nucleotides: TGTGCCAGCTGGGGGGAGGGTAGTGACTATGGCTACACCTTC.

This clone was detected many times. The chain uses TRBV30 and TRBJ1-5; D perhaps matches TRBD1 (5 bases). The CDR3 length is 13 residues. Per the germline V gene, CDR1 is GTSNPN and CDR2 is SVGIG (reference sequence). Trimming cost V 1 base and J 7 bases, with 11 bases left between them. CDR3 region: CAWSGSGVQPQHF. The CDR3 DNA follows: TGTGCCTGGAGTGGCTCGGGGGTCCAGCCCCAGCATTTT. Full variable domain (rest looked up from reference TRBV30 and TRBJ1-5): SQTIHQWPATLVQPVGSPLSLECTVEGTSNPNLYWYRQAAGRGLQLLFYSVGIGQISSEVPQNLSASRPQDRQFILSSKKLLLSDSGFYLCAWSGSGVQPQHFGDGTRLSIL.

DNA of the CDR3: TGTGCCAGCAGCTTAGGGACTTGGAGTAATTCACCCCTCCACTTT. It yields the protein CASSLGTWSNSPLHF. The chain combines TRBV5-6 with TRBJ1-6; D perhaps matches TRBD1 (5 bases). CDR1 and CDR2 from the germline V gene are SGHDT and YYEEEE. V was shortened by 2 bases and J by 6 bases, with 12 bases between the two germline ends. This CDR3 has 15 residues.

CDR3 in DNA: TGCAGCGCCGGGATGACTGCTTCTGAAGCTTTCTTT. This translates into CSAGMTASEAFF. The J gene is TRBJ1-1, the V gene TRBV29-1; unclear D gene. This CDR3 region has 12 residues. CDR1 and CDR2 from the germline V gene are SQVTM and ANQGSEA. V lost 7 bases and J 6 bases, leaving 15 bases between the germline ends.

The rearrangement links TRBV18 to TRBJ1-5; 10 positions match TRBD1. CDR3 length: 16 amino acids. V shed 3 bases, J shed 0 bases, and the junction held 2 bases outside the gene matches. CDR1 and CDR2 (germline): KGHSH, LQKENI. The DNA for the CDR3 is TGTGCCAGCTCACCGGACAGGGGGAATAGCAATCAGCCCCAGCATTTT. It translates to CASSPDRGNSNQPQHF.

This chain links TRBV7-9 with TRBJ1-4; D unresolved. V dropped 5 bases and J dropped 6 bases, with 10 bases sitting between them. There are 13 residues in the CDR3. Germline CDR1 SEHNR, CDR2 FQNEAQ (reference sequence). CDR3 coding DNA: TGTGCCAGCAGCGCGGGTGACTATGAAAAACTGTTTTTT. Residues: CASSAGDYEKLFF.

This clone was counted a few times. The rearrangement links TRBV19 to TRBJ1-3, with unresolved D. The CDR3 covers 15 residues. Per the germline V gene, CDR1 is LNHDA and CDR2 is SQIVND (reference sequence). Trimming left V 8 bases short and J 2 bases short, with 16 bases between. The CDR3, as DNA: TGTGCCAGTGGAAGATGGGCAGATGCTGGAAACACCATATATTTT. It is translated as CASGRWADAGNTIYF.

The rearrangement links TRBV7-2 to TRBJ2-5; 13 bases are shared with TRBD2. This CDR3 is built from 16 residues. Germline CDR1 reads SGHTA; CDR2 reads FQGNSA. The trim removed 5 bases at V and 7 bases at J, leaving 10 bases unmatched. The CDR3 reads CASSPTGTSGTGTQYF. CDR3 in DNA: TGTGCCAGCAGCCCTACCGGGACTAGCGGGACTGGGACCCAGTACTTC.

This clone was found a few times. The chain joins TRBV5-3 to TRBJ2-5, with TRBD1 matching 9 bases. TRBV5-3 is an open reading frame whose function is uncertain. V lost 2 bases to trimming and J lost 2 bases; unmatched junction nucleotides: 4. This CDR3 spans 15 amino acids. The CDR3 sequence: CARSFRDRDQETQYF. The DNA of the CDR3 is TGTGCCAGAAGCTTTAGGGACAGGGATCAAGAGACCCAGTACTTC.

V is TRBV30 and J is TRBJ2-7; 9 bases agree with TRBD2. The CDR3 totals 13 residues. Germline trimming cut 4 bases from V and 6 bases from J; bases unmatched to any gene: 7. In germline, CDR1 is GTSNPN, CDR2 SVGIG (reference sequence). CDR3 sequence: CAWNGGGVGEQYF. The CDR3 DNA follows: TGTGCCTGGAATGGCGGGGGGGTCGGCGAGCAGTACTTC.

The chain carries TRBV7-2 and TRBJ2-3; D is unclear. The CDR3 is 13 residues long. The germline V gene has CDR1 SGHTA and CDR2 FQGNSA. The V end lost 2 bases, the J end lost 6 bases, and 9 bases lay between the germline ends. CDR3 coding DNA: TGTGCCAGCAGCTTAATCGGGTCCGATACGCAGTATTTT. Protein product: CASSLIGSDTQYF.

CDR3 DNA sequence: TGCAGCGTATTTAGCAGCTACACAGATACGCAGTATTTT. Translated: CSVFSSYTDTQYF. This chain links TRBV29-1 with TRBJ2-3, with D unclear. This CDR3 has 13 amino acids. The ends were cut back, 6 bases at V and 2 bases at J, with 12 bases in the middle. Looked up from germline, CDR1 is SQVTM and CDR2 is ANQGSEA.

The J gene is TRBJ2-7, the V gene TRBV4-1; possibly TRBD2 for D (6 bases). CDR1 is MGHRA, CDR2 YSYEKL, per germline. This CDR3 region has 15 residues. V lost 0 bases and J 2 bases, leaving 11 bases between the germline ends. The chain's CDR3 is CASSQDRDLAYEQYF. In DNA form, the CDR3 reads TGCGCCAGCAGCCAAGACCGGGACTTGGCCTACGAGCAGTACTTC.